Shown below are 20 T cell receptor beta chains from a single sample sequenced in a study of TIL therapy for anti-PD-1-resistant metastatic lung cancer (dated by TCRdb to the early 2020s). Using bias-controlled multiplex PCR with the immunoSEQ v3 hsTCRB kit, the TCR beta CDR3 regions were amplified from genomic DNA. TCRdb limited this immuneACCESS table to in-frame rearrangements with V and J called. A share of clones is missing; checked studies link under half to unresolved V genes, and the rest is unexplained. Recorded for this sample are some 45,000 clones; about 86% of them occurred a single time. The top ten clones comprise 4% to 6% of the sample. The intended sense of this specimen's time point label: pre-treatment sample, taken before nivolumab and TIL therapy. Material: blood, obtained at baseline. These receptors all come from a person aged 25 to 80 with non-small cell lung cancer.

The chain combines TRBV7-6 with TRBJ2-1; 7 bases are shared with TRBD1. With V trimmed by 5 bases and J by 2 bases, 9 bases remained unmatched. This CDR3 contains 16 residues. CDR1 and CDR2 from the germline V gene are SGHVS and FNYEAQ. The CDR3 coding sequence is TGTGCCAGCAGCCCCCTCACAGGGGCGGCCTACAATGAGCAGTTCTTC. It yields the protein CASSPLTGAAYNEQFF.

V gene TRBV6-5 combines with J gene TRBJ2-1; possibly TRBD1 for D (6 bases). V was clipped by 0 bases and J by 3 bases, with 6 bases between them. The CDR3 is 14 amino acids. Germline V gene data show CDR1 as MNHEY and CDR2 as SVGAGI. CDR3 in DNA: TGTGCCAGCAGTTACTCGGACAGCTACAATGAGCAGTTCTTC. The encoded protein is CASSYSDSYNEQFF.

V gene TRBV6-2 or TRBV6-3 combines with J gene TRBJ1-5; D might be TRBD1 (6 bases). Trimming removed 5 bases from V and 3 bases from J, with 20 bases in between. This CDR3 spans 17 amino acids. The V gene's germline CDR1 is MNHEY and CDR2 SVGEGT. CDR3 nucleotide sequence: TGTGCCAGCAGTATATTAAGCCAGGGGCGCGTCAATCAGCCCCAGCATTTT. It encodes CASSILSQGRVNQPQHF.

The chain joins TRBV10-3 to TRBJ2-2; TRBD1 or TRBD2 may be the D gene (7 bases each). Germline-derived CDR1 and CDR2 are ENHRY and SYGVKD. This CDR3 has 20 amino acids. V lost 0 bases, J lost 4 bases, and 24 bases lay in between. The CDR3 is CAISESTRRTTRGGTGELFF. The CDR3 coding sequence is TGTGCCATCAGTGAGTCGACTCGGAGGACCACCAGGGGGGGCACCGGGGAGCTGTTTTTT.

The rearrangement uses TRBV7-2 and TRBJ2-1; D is unclear. The CDR3 is made up of 18 amino acids. Trimming took off 5 bases at V and 0 bases at J, with 20 bases between the two ends. Germline values: CDR1 SGHTA, CDR2 FQGNSA. CDR3 coding DNA: TGTGCCAGCAGCCCATCCGGACCCATTTTAAGCTCCTACAATGAGCAGTTCTTC. Protein product: CASSPSGPILSSYNEQFF. The full variable domain, rest sourced from reference TRBV7-2 and TRBJ2-1, is GAGVSQSPSNKVTEKGKDVELRCDPISGHTALYWYRQSLGQGLEFLIYFQGNSAPDKSGLPSDRFSAERTGGSVSTLTIQRTQQEDSAVYLCASSPSGPILSSYNEQFFGPGTRLTVL.

The chain has TRBV7-2 and TRBJ1-5; 7 bases map to TRBD1. The V gene's germline CDR1 is SGHTA and CDR2 FQGNSA. V lost 5 bases and J lost 4; bases outside the gene matches: 5. The CDR3 is 14 residues long. The CDR3 bases are TGTGCCAGCAGCCGCGACAGGGTGAATCAGCCCCAGCATTTT. Its protein product is CASSRDRVNQPQHF. The entire variable domain, with the rest obtained from reference TRBV7-2 and TRBJ1-5, is as follows: GAGVSQSPSNKVTEKGKDVELRCDPISGHTALYWYRQSLGQGLEFLIYFQGNSAPDKSGLPSDRFSAERTGGSVSTLTIQRTQQEDSAVYLCASSRDRVNQPQHFGDGTRLSIL.

The CDR3 reads CASSSPDRDLLQETQYF. CDR3 bases: TGCGCCAGCAGCTCACCCGACAGGGACCTTCTCCAAGAGACCCAGTACTTC. This chain uses TRBV5-1 with TRBJ2-5; 7 nucleotides line up with TRBD1. The length of the CDR3 is 17 residues. V gave up 3 bases and J gave up 1 base; unmatched junction bases: 12. CDR1 is SGHRS, CDR2 YFSETQ, per germline.

J is TRBJ2-3 and V is TRBV10-3, with TRBD1 matching over 11 bases. The CDR3 runs 14 residues. V lost 9 bases to trimming and J lost 1 base; unmatched junction nucleotides: 3. CDR1 and CDR2 (germline): ENHRY, SYGVKD. CDR3 in DNA: TGTGCCATTCAGGGACAGGGGGGCACAGATACGCAGTATTTT. As protein: CAIQGQGGTDTQYF.

As DNA, the CDR3 is TGTGCCAGCAGCGTAGCAGGGGCGAACACCGGGGAGCTGTTTTTT. Residues: CASSVAGANTGELFF. The V call is TRBV9, the J call TRBJ2-2, with D perhaps TRBD1 (6 bases). Germline CDR1 SGDLS, CDR2 YYNGEE. V lost 0 bases and J lost 0, with 6 bases in between. The CDR3 runs 15 residues.

This chain uses TRBV4-3 with TRBJ2-7; the D gene is possibly TRBD1 (5 bases). Trimming left V 0 bases short and J 2 bases short, with 14 bases between. Germline V gives CDR1 LGHNA, CDR2 YSLEER. There are 16 residues in the CDR3. DNA of the CDR3: TGCGCCAGCAGCCAAGAGGGCGCAGGGTCACCCTACGAGCAGTACTTC. It encodes CASSQEGAGSPYEQYF.

This clone was observed once. This rearrangement joins TRBV20-1 to TRBJ2-3; 7 nucleotides match TRBD2. The CDR3 runs to 11 residues. After removal of 5 bases from V and 8 bases from J, the junction contained 4 bases not matched to a gene. The germline V gene encodes CDR1 DFQATT and CDR2 SNEGSKA (reference sequence). For the CDR3, the DNA is TGCAGTGCTCGGGGGGAAATTACGCAGTATTTT. This sequence encodes CSARGEITQYF.

The chain couples TRBV2 to TRBJ2-1; a weak D match, TRBD1 (6 bases). CDR3 length equals 12 residues. Germline CDR1 SNHLY, CDR2 FYNNEI. V lost 8 bases, J lost 4 bases, and 9 bases lay in between. The DNA of the CDR3 is TGTGCCAGCGCAGACAGGTACAATGAGCAGTTCTTC. It translates to CASADRYNEQFF.

The chain carries TRBV28 and TRBJ2-7; 12 positions agree with TRBD2. With 5 bases clipped from V and 3 bases from J, the junction kept 5 bases outside the gene matches. The CDR3 extends over 15 amino acids. Germline V lookup: CDR1 MDHEN, CDR2 SYDVKM. CDR3 protein: CASSLWTSGNYEQYF. CDR3 DNA sequence: TGTGCCAGCAGTCTGTGGACTAGCGGGAACTACGAGCAGTACTTC.

This chain links TRBV2 with TRBJ2-3, with D uncertain. From germline, CDR1 is SNHLY and CDR2 FYNNEI. This CDR3 is built from 15 residues. Deletions cut 3 bases from V and 1 base from J, with 11 bases between. CDR3 protein: CASSESRIGTDTQYF. DNA of the CDR3: TGTGCCAGCAGTGAGTCGAGGATAGGCACAGATACGCAGTATTTT.

The rearrangement links TRBV7-9 to TRBJ2-1, with 7 positions matching TRBD2. CDR1 is SEHNR and CDR2 is FQNEAQ in the germline V gene (reference sequence). CDR3 length equals 15 residues. V shed 0 bases and J 7 bases; nucleotides not matched to a gene: 6. This CDR3 reads CASSLAMRGGNEQFF. As DNA, the CDR3 is TGTGCCAGCAGCTTAGCGATGCGGGGAGGGAATGAGCAGTTCTTC.

The J gene is TRBJ2-3, the V gene TRBV30; tentatively, D is TRBD1 or TRBD2 (5 bases each). Germline lookup yields CDR1 GTSNPN and CDR2 SVGIG (reference sequence). The CDR3 is 14 residues long. V lost 0 bases, J lost 2 bases, and 9 bases lay in between. DNA of the CDR3: TGTGCCTGGAGTGTGGGGGTAGACACAGATACGCAGTATTTT. It codes for CAWSVGVDTDTQYF.

In this sample, this clone turned up a few times. The chain links TRBV5-1 to TRBJ1-2, with a possible D match to TRBD1 (6 bases). This CDR3 has 15 residues. The ends were cut back, 0 bases at V and 3 bases at J, with 12 bases in the middle. From germline, CDR1 is SGHRS and CDR2 YFSETQ. The DNA of the CDR3 is TGCGCCAGCAGCTTGGGAGGGACATTAGACTATGGCTACACCTTC. Translated, it gives CASSLGGTLDYGYTF. Variable domain in full (rest from reference TRBV5-1 and TRBJ1-2): KAGVTQTPRYLIKTRGQQVTLSCSPISGHRSVSWYQQTPGQGLQFLFEYFSETQRNKGNFPGRFSGRQFSNSRSEMNVSTLELGDSALYLCASSLGGTLDYGYTFGSGTRLTVV.

The chain is built from TRBV10-2 and TRBJ2-2, with 9 nucleotides matching TRBD1. This CDR3 region has 15 residues. The V gene's germline CDR1 is WSHSY and CDR2 SAAADI. V shed 11 bases, J shed 2 bases, and the junction held 9 bases outside the gene matches. The CDR3 region has the DNA TGCGCCGGCAAACCGGGACAGGGTAACACCGGGGAGCTGTTTTTT. Translating it yields CAGKPGQGNTGELFF.

This sequence joins TRBV27 and TRBJ2-1, with D possibly being TRBD1 (6 bases). V was clipped by 2 bases and J by 5 bases, with 16 bases between them. From germline, CDR1 is MNHEY and CDR2 SMNVEV (reference sequence). CDR3 size: 16 residues. DNA of the CDR3: TGTGCCAGCAGTTTACCCTCGACAGGTAACCACAATGAGCAGTTCTTC. It yields the protein CASSLPSTGNHNEQFF.

V usage is TRBV7-8 and J usage is TRBJ2-7; maybe TRBD1 (5 bases). Between the trimmed V and J ends, which lost 1 base and 2 bases, there was a span of 9 bases. Germline CDR1 is SGHVS and CDR2 is FQNEAQ. This CDR3 region has 14 residues. For the CDR3, the DNA is TGTGCCAGCAGCTTAGGTGACAGAACCTACGAGCAGTACTTC. Protein: CASSLGDRTYEQYF. Looking up the rest from reference TRBV7-8 and TRBJ2-7 gives the full variable domain: GAGVSQSPRYKVAKRGQDVALRCDPISGHVSLFWYQQALGQGPEFLTYFQNEAQLDKSGLPSDRFFAERPEGSVSTLKIQRTQQEDSAVYLCASSLGDRTYEQYFGPGTRLTVT.